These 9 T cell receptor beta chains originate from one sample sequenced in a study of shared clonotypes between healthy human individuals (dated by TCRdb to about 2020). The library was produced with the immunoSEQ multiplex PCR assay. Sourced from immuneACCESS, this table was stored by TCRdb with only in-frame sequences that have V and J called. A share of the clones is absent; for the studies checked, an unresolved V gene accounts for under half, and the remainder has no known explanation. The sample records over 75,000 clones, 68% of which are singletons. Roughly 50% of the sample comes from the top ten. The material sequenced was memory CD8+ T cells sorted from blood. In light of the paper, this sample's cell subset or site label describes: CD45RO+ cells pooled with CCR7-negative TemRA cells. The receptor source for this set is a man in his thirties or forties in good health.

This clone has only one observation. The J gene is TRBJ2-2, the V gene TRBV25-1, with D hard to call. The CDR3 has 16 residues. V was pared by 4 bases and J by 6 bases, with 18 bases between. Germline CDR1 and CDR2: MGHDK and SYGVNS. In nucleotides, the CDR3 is TGTGCCAGCAGTGGGCCGTTGGCGGACCTCGCCGGGGAGCTGTTTTTT. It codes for CASSGPLADLAGELFF.

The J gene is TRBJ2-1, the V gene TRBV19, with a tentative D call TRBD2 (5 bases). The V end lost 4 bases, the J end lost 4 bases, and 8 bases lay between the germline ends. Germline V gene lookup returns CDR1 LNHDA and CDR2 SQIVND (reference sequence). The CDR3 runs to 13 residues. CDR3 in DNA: TGTGCCAGTAGTAGGCGGGCATACAATGAGCAGTTCTTC. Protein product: CASSRRAYNEQFF. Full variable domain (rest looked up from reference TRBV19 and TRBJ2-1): DGGITQSPKYLFRKEGQNVTLSCEQNLNHDAMYWYRQDPGQGLRLIYYSQIVNDFQKGDIAEGYSVSREKKESFPLTVTSAQKNPTAFYLCASSRRAYNEQFFGPGTRLTVL.

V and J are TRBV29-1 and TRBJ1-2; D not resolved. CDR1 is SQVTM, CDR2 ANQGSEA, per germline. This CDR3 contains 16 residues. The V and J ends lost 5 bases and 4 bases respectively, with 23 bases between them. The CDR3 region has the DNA TGCAGCGTTTCCCAAGACTCGCTAACAACCTTCTATGGCTACACCTTC. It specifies CSVSQDSLTTFYGYTF.

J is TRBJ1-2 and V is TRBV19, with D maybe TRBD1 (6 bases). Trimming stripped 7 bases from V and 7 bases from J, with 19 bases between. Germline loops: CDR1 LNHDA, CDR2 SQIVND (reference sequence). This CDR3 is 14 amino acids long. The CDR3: CASIRDTTRGGYTF. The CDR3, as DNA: TGTGCCAGTATCCGGGACACGACCCGGGGTGGCTACACCTTC.

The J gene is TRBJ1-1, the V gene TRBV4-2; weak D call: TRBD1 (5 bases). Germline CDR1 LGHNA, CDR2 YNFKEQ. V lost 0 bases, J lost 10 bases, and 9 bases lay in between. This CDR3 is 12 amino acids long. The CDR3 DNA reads TGTGCCAGCAGCCAAGAGGGACCGAGAGCTTTCTTT. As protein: CASSQEGPRAFF.

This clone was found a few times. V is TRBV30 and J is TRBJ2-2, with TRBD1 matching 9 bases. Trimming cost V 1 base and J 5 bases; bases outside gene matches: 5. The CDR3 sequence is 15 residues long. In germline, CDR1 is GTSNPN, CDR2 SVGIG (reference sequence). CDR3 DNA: TGTGCCTGGAGTGCGGGGACAGGGTGGACCGGGGAGCTGTTTTTT. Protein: CAWSAGTGWTGELFF.

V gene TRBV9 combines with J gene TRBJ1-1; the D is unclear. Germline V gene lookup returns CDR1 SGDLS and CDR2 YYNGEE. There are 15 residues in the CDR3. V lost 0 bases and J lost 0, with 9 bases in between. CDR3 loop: CASSVDRVMNTEAFF. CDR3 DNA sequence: TGTGCCAGCAGCGTAGACCGCGTTATGAACACTGAAGCTTTCTTT.

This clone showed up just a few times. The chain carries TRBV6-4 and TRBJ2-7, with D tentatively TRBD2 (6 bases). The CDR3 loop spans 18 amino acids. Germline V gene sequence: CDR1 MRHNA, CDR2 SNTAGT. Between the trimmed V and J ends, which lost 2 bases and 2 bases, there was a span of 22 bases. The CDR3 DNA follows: TGTGCCAGCAGTGACGCGAGTAGCGGAGCCAGGCCCCCCTACGAGCAGTACTTC. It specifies CASSDASSGARPPYEQYF.

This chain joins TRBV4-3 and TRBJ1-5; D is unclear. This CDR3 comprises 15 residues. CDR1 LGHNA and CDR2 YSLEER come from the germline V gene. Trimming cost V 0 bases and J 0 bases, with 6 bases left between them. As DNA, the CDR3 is TGCGCCAGCAGCCAAGAATGGGATAGCAATCAGCCCCAGCATTTT. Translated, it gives CASSQEWDSNQPQHF.